Listed here are 15 T cell receptor beta chains from one sample, sequenced in a study of T cell repertoires in cytomegalovirus infection. These receptors lack a known antigen. TCRdb reprocessed the reads via MiXCR and lists one record per CDR3 protein. The data hold fewer than 950,000 distinct CDR3 sequences, with about 31% observed a single time. The sequenced sample was cultured CD8+ T cells from PBMCs, obtained from culture after CMV antigen stimulation. Receptors originate from a human donor in good health (CMV status not recorded). Some clones in this sample may be carry-over from other donors' samples.

The rearrangement links TRBV27 to TRBJ2-7; D unresolved. The CDR3 runs 11 residues. The germline CDR1 and CDR2 sequences are MNHEY and SMNVEV (reference sequence). Trimming shortened V by 9 bases and J by 6 bases, and 12 bases separated the two germline ends. The CDR3 DNA is TGTGCCAGAGATTTAAACAGCGAGCAGTACGTC. This codes for CARDLNSEQYV.

The chain couples TRBV27 to TRBJ2-1, with D uncertain. The V and J ends lost 2 bases and 7 bases respectively, with 9 bases between them. Germline V gives CDR1 MNHEY, CDR2 SMNVEV (reference sequence). The CDR3 contains 13 residues. CDR3 DNA: TGTGCCAGCAGTTTACCCTCACTAAATGAGCAGTTCTTC. Protein: CASSLPSLNEQFF.

In this sample, this clonotype turned up a few times. This sequence joins TRBV7-9 and TRBJ1-2, with D possibly being TRBD1 (5 bases). Looked up from germline, CDR1 is SEHNR and CDR2 is FQNEAQ (reference sequence). The CDR3 is 14 amino acids. V lost 4 bases and J lost 5, with 14 bases in between. The CDR3 coding sequence is TGTGCCAGCAGCTCCCTATTCGGGGCGTATGGCTACACCTTC. Its translation: CASSSLFGAYGYTF.

The chain links TRBV7-9 to TRBJ1-1; D gene unclear. CDR3 length: 13 residues. Germline V CDR1 and CDR2: SEHNR, FQNEAQ (reference sequence). V dropped 1 base and J dropped 4 bases, with 7 bases sitting between them. The DNA for the CDR3 is TGTGCCAGCAGCTTAGATGGGAGCACTGAAGCTTTCTTT. Amino acid sequence: CASSLDGSTEAFF. Based on the CDR3 plus reference TRBV7-9 and TRBJ1-1, the full variable domain is DTGVSQNPRHKITKRGQNVTFRCDPISEHNRLYWYRQTLGQGPEFLTYFQNEAQLEKSRLLSDRFSAERPKGSFSTLEIQRTEQGDSAMYLCASSLDGSTEAFFGQGTRLTVV.

The CDR3, as DNA: TGTGCCACCAGCAACCATGGGGGCAATCAGCCCCAGCATTTT. It specifies CATSNHGGNQPQHF. The J gene is TRBJ1-5, the V gene TRBV15; D ambiguous. The CDR3 covers 14 residues. V was trimmed by 4 bases and J by 2 bases, leaving 9 bases between them. The germline V gene encodes CDR1 LNHNV and CDR2 YYDKDF (reference sequence).

This clonotype was seen ten or more times. The genes are TRBV7-8 and TRBJ2-3; TRBD2 matches at 8 bases. Germline lookup yields CDR1 SGHVS and CDR2 FQNEAQ. The V gene end was trimmed by 2 bases and the J gene end by 2 bases; junction bases not matched to a gene: 6. This CDR3 spans 16 amino acids. The CDR3 DNA sequence: TGTGCCAGCAGCTTAACAGGCGGGGGGCACACAGATACGCAGTATTTT. Protein: CASSLTGGGHTDTQYF.

This clonotype was detected only a few times. The V and J genes are TRBV6-1 and TRBJ1-1; D perhaps matches TRBD1 (6 bases). The CDR3 covers 14 residues. Trimming removed 1 base at V and 2 bases at J, with 8 bases between. Germline CDR1 is MNHNS and CDR2 is SASEGT. This CDR3 is CASSEGTDNTEAFF. CDR3 DNA: TGTGCCAGCAGTGAAGGGACAGACAACACTGAAGCTTTCTTT.

Turning to this clonotype: The junction differs from germline at one of its ends, possibly a read error. The chain is built from TRBV5-3 and TRBJ1-5; no reliable D call. TRBV5-3 is an ORF, and what it does is uncertain. The CDR3 totals 15 residues. CDR3 amino acids: CASSLDWYSNQPQHF. CDR3 nucleotide sequence: TGTGCCAGCAGCTTGGATTGGTATAGCAATCAGCCCCAGCATTTT.

Points on this clonotype: A clone one base away is much larger, so this may be a read error. The chain couples TRBV7-8 to TRBJ2-2; no reliable D call. The CDR3 spans 14 residues. V was cut by 1 base and J by 5 bases, with 8 bases left in between. Germline CDR1 reads SGHVS; CDR2 reads FQNEAQ. CDR3 in amino acids: CASSLVSQTGELFF. Here the CDR3 DNA reads TGTGCCAGCAGCTTAGTTAGTCAGACCGGGGAGCTGTTTTTT.

The chain has TRBV15 and TRBJ2-3; TRBD1 is a possible D gene (5 bases). Germline-derived CDR1 and CDR2 are LNHNV and YYDKDF (reference sequence). V gave up 4 bases and J gave up 1 base, with 9 bases separating them. This CDR3 has 14 residues. The CDR3 is CATSIGVGTDTQYF. DNA for the CDR3: TGTGCCACCAGCATAGGGGTTGGCACAGATACGCAGTATTTT.

In its sample, this clonotype was seen many times. V is TRBV10-3 and J is TRBJ1-5; TRBD1 is a possible D gene (6 bases). Germline CDR1 reads ENHRY; CDR2 reads SYGVKD. The CDR3 has 14 residues. V was pared by 7 bases and J by 6 bases, with 16 bases between. As DNA, the CDR3 is TGTGCCATCAATAAGGGGGGGCCGCGTCAGCCCCAGCATTTT. Amino acid sequence: CAINKGGPRQPQHF.

This clonotype was seen many times. The chain joins TRBV12-3 or TRBV12-4 to TRBJ2-2, with D unresolved. Trimming took 6 bases from V and 2 from J, leaving 10 bases between them. The CDR3 is 14 amino acids. The CDR3 region is CASSLLGNTGELFF. The CDR3 DNA follows: TGTGCCAGCAGCTTATTGGGAAACACCGGGGAGCTGTTTTTT.

The gene calls are TRBV19 and TRBJ1-5, with 7 bases lining up with TRBD1. J was trimmed by 6 bases and V by 8 bases; bases with no gene match: 7. The CDR3 contains 13 residues. CDR1 and CDR2 from the germline V gene are LNHDA and SQIVND (reference sequence). CDR3 region: CASRRGPAQPQHF. CDR3 DNA: TGTGCCAGTCGGAGGGGGCCGGCTCAGCCCCAGCATTTT.

This clonotype was seen a handful of times. This chain connects TRBV5-4 to TRBJ1-1, with D tentatively TRBD1 (5 bases). Germline values: CDR1 SGHNT, CDR2 YYREEE (reference sequence). The CDR3 length is 14 residues. V was shortened by 6 bases and J by 5 bases, with 17 bases between the two germline ends. CDR3 protein: CASNPGPSATEAFF. The DNA of the CDR3 is TGTGCCAGCAACCCGGGACCTAGCGCAACTGAAGCTTTCTTT.

This clonotype has a handful of counts. The chain is built from TRBV7-2 and TRBJ2-1, with D hard to call. This CDR3 contains 12 residues. In germline, CDR1 is SGHTA, CDR2 FQGNSA. V lost 1 base, J lost 10 bases, and 8 bases lay in between. CDR3: CASSLERAEQFF. CDR3 nucleotide sequence: TGTGCCAGCAGCTTAGAAAGGGCCGAGCAGTTCTTC.